The rows below give T cell receptor beta chains drawn from one sample of a study of blood T cell repertoires in COVID-19. This table comes from immunoSEQ multiplex PCR, and its TCRdb copy is limited to in-frame clones, with some not included. Of approximately 60,000 clones in the sample, more than 60% were seen once. Material for sequencing was peripheral blood. Source of these receptors: a woman of 80 years or more with active or convalescent COVID-19. Both conserved end residues are part of each CDR3. The D gene is left open where the match is weak. Clone size is not always given. Where it is, it says once, few, many or a class for expanded clones.

v_gene	j_gene	d_gene	abundance	CDR3nt	CDR3aa
TRBV6-5	TRBJ1-2	NA	once	TGTGCCAGCAGCCCCCGGAGGTACTATGGCTACACCTTC	CASSPRRYYGYTF
TRBV9	TRBJ1-1	NA	NA	TGTGCCAGCAGCGTAGGATCGGGCACTGAAGCTTTCTTT	CASSVGSGTEAFF
TRBV18	TRBJ1-2	TRBD1	NA	TGTGCCAGCTCGCCGGGACAGATCTATGGCTACACCTTC	CASSPGQIYGYTF
TRBV6-5	TRBJ1-1	NA	few	TGTGCCAGCAGTTACTCGCCGGCAGGGGTCCTTCCGGAAGCTTTCTTT	CASSYSPAGVLPEAFF
TRBV5-1	TRBJ2-2	NA	NA	TGCGCCAGCAGCAGCGGAGGGCAAACCGGGGAGCTGTTTTTT	CASSSGGQTGELFF
TRBV5-1	TRBJ2-2	NA	NA	TGCGCCAGCAGCGTGGACTATGGGGAGCTGTTTTTT	CASSVDYGELFF
TRBV2	TRBJ1-6	TRBD1	few	TGTGCCACCATGACAGGGTTTGGTTCACCCCTCCACTTT	CATMTGFGSPLHF
TRBV5-1	TRBJ2-2	TRBD1	NA	TGCGCCAGCAGCTCGGACAGGGGGAGCACCGGGGAGCTGTTTTTT	CASSSDRGSTGELFF
TRBV7-3	TRBJ2-3	NA	NA	TGTGCCAGCAGCTTGGCCCCTAGCACAGATACGCAGTATTTT	CASSLAPSTDTQYF
TRBV6-6	TRBJ2-1	TRBD2	NA	TGTGCCAGCAGTTTACTAGCGGGGGGGCGGCGCAATGAGCAGTTCTTC	CASSLLAGGRRNEQFF
TRBV23-1	TRBJ1-1	NA	NA	TGCGCCAGCAGTCAATCTAGTCGGGAGTACCGAGAAGCTTTCTTT	CASSQSSREYREAFF
TRBV3-1/TRBV3-2	TRBJ1-2	NA	NA	TGTGCCAGCAGCCAAGAGGGGGGGGCGCGTTATTCCGGCTACACCTTC	CASSQEGGARYSGYTF
TRBV27	TRBJ1-3	NA	NA	TGTGCCAGCAGCGTCAACGGGGGTATCGGGAACACCATATATTTT	CASSVNGGIGNTIYF
TRBV5-4	TRBJ1-1	NA	NA	TGTGCCAGCAGCCCTGACTTGGGGAACACTGAAGCTTTCTTT	CASSPDLGNTEAFF
TRBV2	TRBJ1-5	TRBD1	NA	TGTGCCAGCGGGACAGATAGCAATCAGCCCCAGCATTTT	CASGTDSNQPQHF
TRBV30	TRBJ2-5	NA	NA	TGTGCCTGGAGTGGACTGTCCTTGGGGACCCAGTACTTC	CAWSGLSLGTQYF
TRBV5-5	TRBJ2-2	NA	NA	TGTGCCAGCAGCTTGGCGCCGAGACAGAACACCGGGGAGCTGTTTTTT	CASSLAPRQNTGELFF
TRBV7-2	TRBJ1-2	NA	NA	TGTGCCAGCAGCTTAGATCGGGTCGGGATTCGTGGCTACACCTTC	CASSLDRVGIRGYTF
TRBV5-1	TRBJ1-3	NA	NA	TGCGCCAGCAGCCAGGGACTTGCGGGAAACACCATATATTTT	CASSQGLAGNTIYF
TRBV2	TRBJ2-7	NA	NA	TGTGCCAGCAGTGGTCAGGCCTACGAGCAGTACTTC	CASSGQAYEQYF
TRBV10-3	TRBJ1-3	NA	NA	TGTGCCATCGGTAGATCTGGAAACACCATATATTTT	CAIGRSGNTIYF
TRBV30	TRBJ1-1	NA	once	TGTGCCTGGAGAGGGCAGGGTTGGACTGAAGCTTTCTTT	CAWRGQGWTEAFF
TRBV5-4	TRBJ1-2	NA	once	TGTGCCAGCAGCTCTGGACAGCCGAGGGCAAACTATGGCTACACCTTC	CASSSGQPRANYGYTF
TRBV4-2	TRBJ1-3	NA	NA	TGTGCCAGCAGCCAAGACGAGGGTTCCGGAAACACCATATATTTT	CASSQDEGSGNTIYF
TRBV5-6	TRBJ2-1	NA	few	TGTGCCAGCAGCTTGGCTCTAGCGTTGAATGAGCAGTTCTTC	CASSLALALNEQFF
TRBV5-1	TRBJ2-1	NA	NA	TGCGCCAGCAGCCCGCAGCCGGCAGACTTCTACAATGAGCAGTTCTTC	CASSPQPADFYNEQFF
TRBV29-1	TRBJ2-1	NA	NA	TGCAGCGTTTTCGGGAGCACTTGGTCCTACAATGAGCAGTTCTTC	CSVFGSTWSYNEQFF
TRBV19	TRBJ2-5	TRBD2	few	TGTGCCAGTAGTAGAACTAGCGGGGCCCCAGAGACCCAGTACTTC	CASSRTSGAPETQYF
TRBV7-8	TRBJ2-3	NA	NA	TGTGCCAGCAGCTTAGGGGGGCTCGCAGATACGCAGTATTTT	CASSLGGLADTQYF
TRBV27	TRBJ2-7	NA	NA	TGTGCCAGCAGTGCCACAGGTCTTAGGTACGAGCAGTACTTC	CASSATGLRYEQYF
TRBV5-1	TRBJ1-1	NA	NA	TGCGCCAGCAGCTTGGGCCCCAACTTGAACACTGAAGCTTTCTTT	CASSLGPNLNTEAFF
TRBV6-5	TRBJ1-1	TRBD1	NA	TGTGCCAGCAGTTACAGACAGGGGGGCGTCACTGAAGCTTTCTTT	CASSYRQGGVTEAFF
TRBV4-1	TRBJ1-6	NA	NA	TGCGCCAGCAGCCAAGGGAAGGGCCCACGACCAACGGGGTATAATTCACCCCTCCACTTT	CASSQGKGPRPTGYNSPLHF
TRBV4-2	TRBJ1-2	NA	NA	TGTGCCAGCAGCCAAGACCCATACACCTTCTATGGCTACACCTTC	CASSQDPYTFYGYTF
TRBV7-2	TRBJ1-4	NA	few	TGTGCCAGCAGCTCAGGGGATGGCAAACTGTTTTTT	CASSSGDGKLFF
TRBV11-2	TRBJ1-6	NA	NA	TGTGCCAGCAGCTTATCAGGGCATCTCAATAATTCACCCCTCCACTTT	CASSLSGHLNNSPLHF
TRBV5-1	TRBJ1-1	TRBD1	NA	TGCGCCAGCAGCTTGGAAGTTTCCAGGGGGCAGGACACTGAAGCTTTCTTT	CASSLEVSRGQDTEAFF
TRBV19	TRBJ1-6	NA	NA	TGTGCCAGTAGTATAGTTCTAGTTGAATCACCCCTCCACTTT	CASSIVLVESPLHF
TRBV2	TRBJ2-5	TRBD1	NA	TGTGCCAGCAGCAGACTGGGACAGGGGGAAGAGACCCAGTACTTC	CASSRLGQGEETQYF
TRBV19	TRBJ2-7	TRBD1	NA	TGTGCCAGTAGTACCCGGTCCCGGGACAGGGGCTCCTACGAGCAGTACTTC	CASSTRSRDRGSYEQYF
TRBV2	TRBJ2-3	NA	NA	TGTGCCAGCTCAAATGGGGGGGCTCTACGCACAGATACGCAGTATTTT	CASSNGGALRTDTQYF
TRBV5-4	TRBJ1-2	NA	NA	TGTGCCAGCAGCCAAAGATTCCAGGGCGGCTACACCTTC	CASSQRFQGGYTF
TRBV5-4	TRBJ1-3	TRBD1	NA	TGTGCCAGCAGCTTCAGTCAGGGGGCGGGAAACACCATATATTTT	CASSFSQGAGNTIYF
TRBV5-6	TRBJ2-5	NA	NA	TGTGCCAGCAGCTTGGGGGGGCGAGAGACCCAGTACTTC	CASSLGGRETQYF
TRBV7-9	TRBJ1-1	NA	NA	TGTGCCAGCAGCTTAGAGCTCTGGGCAGGGCAAACTGAAGCTTTCTTT	CASSLELWAGQTEAFF
TRBV5-1	TRBJ2-7	TRBD1	NA	TGCGCCAGCAGCTTGAAAAGAGGACAGGGGGCTTGGGACGAGCAGTACTTC	CASSLKRGQGAWDEQYF
TRBV11-2	TRBJ2-7	NA	NA	TGTGCCAGCAGCCCAGAGGGCCACGAGCAGTACTTC	CASSPEGHEQYF
TRBV6-5	TRBJ1-4	TRBD1	NA	TGTGCCAGCAGAAGAACAGGGGGCATTAATGAAAAACTGTTTTTT	CASRRTGGINEKLFF
TRBV5-8	TRBJ1-5	NA	few	TGTGCCAGCAGCTTGGTCACAGATAGCAATCAGCCCCAGCATTTT	CASSLVTDSNQPQHF
TRBV4-2	TRBJ1-3	NA	NA	TGTGCCAGCAGCCAAGGTCGGGACATATCCTCTGGAAACACCATATATTTT	CASSQGRDISSGNTIYF
TRBV7-2	TRBJ1-2	TRBD1	NA	TGTGCCAGCAGCTGGGACAGAACAAACTATGGCTACACCTTC	CASSWDRTNYGYTF
TRBV6-5	TRBJ2-3	NA	NA	TGTGCCAGCACGTTTTGGAGGAGGCCGGAGGATACGCAGTATTTT	CASTFWRRPEDTQYF